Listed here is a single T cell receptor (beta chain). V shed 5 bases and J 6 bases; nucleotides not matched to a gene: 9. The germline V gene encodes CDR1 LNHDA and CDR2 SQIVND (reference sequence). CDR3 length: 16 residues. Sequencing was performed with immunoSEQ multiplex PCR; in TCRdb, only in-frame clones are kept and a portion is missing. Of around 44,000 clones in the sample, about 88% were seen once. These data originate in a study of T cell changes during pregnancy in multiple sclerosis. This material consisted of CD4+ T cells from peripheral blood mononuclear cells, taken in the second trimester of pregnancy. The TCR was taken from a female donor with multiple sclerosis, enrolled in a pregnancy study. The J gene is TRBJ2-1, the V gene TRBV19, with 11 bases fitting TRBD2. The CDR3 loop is CASSVRLAGRSNEQFF. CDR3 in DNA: TGTGCCAGTAGTGTCCGACTAGCGGGGCGTTCCAATGAGCAGTTCTTC.